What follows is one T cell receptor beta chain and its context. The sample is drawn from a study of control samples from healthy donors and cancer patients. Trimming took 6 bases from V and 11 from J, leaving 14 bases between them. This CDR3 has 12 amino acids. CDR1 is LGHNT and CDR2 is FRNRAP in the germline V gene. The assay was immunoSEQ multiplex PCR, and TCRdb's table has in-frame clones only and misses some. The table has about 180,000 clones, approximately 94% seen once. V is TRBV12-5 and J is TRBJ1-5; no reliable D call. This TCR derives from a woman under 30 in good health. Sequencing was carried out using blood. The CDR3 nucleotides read TGTGCTAGTGGCCGAGGAAGTAAGACCCAGCATTTT. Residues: CASGRGSKTQHF.